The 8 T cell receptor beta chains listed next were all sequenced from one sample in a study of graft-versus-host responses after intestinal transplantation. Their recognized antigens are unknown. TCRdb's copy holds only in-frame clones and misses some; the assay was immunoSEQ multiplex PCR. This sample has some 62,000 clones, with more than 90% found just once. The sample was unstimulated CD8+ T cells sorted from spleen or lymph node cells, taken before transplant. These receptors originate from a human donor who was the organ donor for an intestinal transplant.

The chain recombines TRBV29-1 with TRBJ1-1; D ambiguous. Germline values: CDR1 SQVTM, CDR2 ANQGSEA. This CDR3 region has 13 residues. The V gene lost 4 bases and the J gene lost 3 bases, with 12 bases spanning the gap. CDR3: CSVGEEEYTEAFF. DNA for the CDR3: TGCAGCGTTGGGGAGGAAGAGTACACTGAAGCTTTCTTT. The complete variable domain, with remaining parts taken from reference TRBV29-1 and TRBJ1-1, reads SAVISQKPSRDICQRGTSLTIQCQVDSQVTMMFWYRQQPGQSLTLIATANQGSEATYESGFVIDKFPISRPNLTFSTLTVSNMSPEDSSIYLCSVGEEEYTEAFFGQGTRLTVV.

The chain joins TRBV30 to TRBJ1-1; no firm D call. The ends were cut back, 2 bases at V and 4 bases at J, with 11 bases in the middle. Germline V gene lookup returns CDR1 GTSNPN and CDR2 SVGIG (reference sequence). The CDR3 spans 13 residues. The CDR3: CAWSTAGATEAFF. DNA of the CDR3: TGTGCCTGGAGTACAGCGGGAGCCACTGAAGCTTTCTTT.

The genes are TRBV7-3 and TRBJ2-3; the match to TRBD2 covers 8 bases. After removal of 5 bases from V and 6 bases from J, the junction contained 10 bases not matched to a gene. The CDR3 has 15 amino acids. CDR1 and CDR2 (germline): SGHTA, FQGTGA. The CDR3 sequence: CASSPLTGGADTQYF. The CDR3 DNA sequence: TGTGCCAGCAGCCCACTAACGGGAGGGGCGGATACGCAGTATTTT. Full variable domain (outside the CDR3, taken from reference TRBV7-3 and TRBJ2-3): GAGVSQTPSNKVTEKGKYVELRCDPISGHTALYWYRQSLGQGPEFLIYFQGTGAADDSGLPNDRFFAVRPEGSVSTLKIQRTERGDSAVYLCASSPLTGGADTQYFGPGTRLTVL.

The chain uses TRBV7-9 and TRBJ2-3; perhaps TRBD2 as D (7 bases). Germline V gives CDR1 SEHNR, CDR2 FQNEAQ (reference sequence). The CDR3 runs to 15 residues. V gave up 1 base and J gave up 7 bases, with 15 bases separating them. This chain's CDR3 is CASSLVLGGGNTQYF. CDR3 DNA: TGTGCCAGCAGCTTAGTTTTGGGAGGGGGAAATACGCAGTATTTT.

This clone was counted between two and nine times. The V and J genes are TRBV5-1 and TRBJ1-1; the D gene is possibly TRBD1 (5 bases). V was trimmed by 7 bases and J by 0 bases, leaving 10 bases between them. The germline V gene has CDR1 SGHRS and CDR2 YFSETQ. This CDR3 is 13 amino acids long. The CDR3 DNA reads TGCGCCAGCTTCGACAGCCTGAACACTGAAGCTTTCTTT. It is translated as CASFDSLNTEAFF.

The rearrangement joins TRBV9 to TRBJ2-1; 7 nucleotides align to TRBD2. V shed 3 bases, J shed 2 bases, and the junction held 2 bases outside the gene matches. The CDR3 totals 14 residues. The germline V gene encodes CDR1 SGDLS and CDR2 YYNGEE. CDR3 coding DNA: TGTGCCAGCAGCGCGAGCGGGGCCTACAATGAGCAGTTCTTC. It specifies CASSASGAYNEQFF.

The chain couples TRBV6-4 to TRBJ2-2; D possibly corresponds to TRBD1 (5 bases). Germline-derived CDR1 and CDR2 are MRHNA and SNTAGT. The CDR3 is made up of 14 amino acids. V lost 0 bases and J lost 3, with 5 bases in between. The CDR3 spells CASSDSGDTGELFF. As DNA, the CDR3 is TGTGCCAGCAGTGACTCAGGGGACACCGGGGAGCTGTTTTTT.

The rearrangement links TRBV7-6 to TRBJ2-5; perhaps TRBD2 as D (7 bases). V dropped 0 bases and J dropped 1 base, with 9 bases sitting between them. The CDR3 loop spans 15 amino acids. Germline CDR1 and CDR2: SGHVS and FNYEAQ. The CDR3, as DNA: TGTGCCAGCAGCTTAGCGCGGGGGCCCCAAGAGACCCAGTACTTC. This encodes CASSLARGPQETQYF.